This T cell receptor (beta chain) was recovered during a study of tumor-infiltrating lymphocytes in primary liver carcinoma. Germline DNA was also extracted, and blood RNA derived from unsorted whole blood. There were only treatment-naive patients, all with chronic HBV infection. Constant-region priming of around 500 ng total RNA yielded TCR beta cDNA. Three nested multiplex PCR rounds, a slightly modified ARM-PCR method, built the TCR beta libraries. TRBV1-TRBV30 forward primers paired with a C-beta reverse primer were used in the first two PCR rounds, which ran roughly 10 cycles each. TCRdb passed the multiplex PCR reads through MiXCR, listing each CDR3 protein once. The sample has approximately 330,000 distinct CDR3 sequences, less than 65% seen once. This CDR3 is 17 amino acids long. From germline, CDR1 is SEHNR and CDR2 FQNEAQ (reference sequence). V lost 1 base and J 0 bases, leaving 15 bases between the germline ends.

Sequencing used peripheral blood. The receptor comes from a man aged 40-55 years with primary liver carcinoma and hepatitis B virus infection. The rearrangement uses TRBV7-9 and TRBJ1-1; D not resolved. CDR3 bases: TGTGCCAGCAGCTTAGAGGTCTTCAGCTACATGAACACTGAAGCTTTCTTT. Amino acids: CASSLEVFSYMNTEAFF.